This T cell receptor beta chain appears in the sequencing data of a study of blood T cell repertoires in COVID-19. Study overall: Samples representing acute and convalescent COVID-19 were sourced from the United States, Italy and Spain.

The germline V gene encodes CDR1 LNHDA and CDR2 SQIVND (reference sequence). There are 13 residues in the CDR3. The germline V and J ends were trimmed by 4 bases and 3 bases, with 9 bases remaining between them. This clone has only a few counts. Some clones are missing from TCRdb's copy, which holds only in-frame ones; the method was immunoSEQ multiplex PCR. The repertoire holds about 42,000 clones, with just over 85% as singletons. The TCR originated in a man aged 70-80 years with acute or convalescent COVID-19. This sequence joins TRBV19 and TRBJ1-2, with D possibly being TRBD1 (5 bases). Sequencing was carried out using peripheral blood. As DNA, the CDR3 is TGTGCCAGTAGTACGACAGATGACTATGGCTACACCTTC. Residues: CASSTTDDYGYTF.